The text below deals with one T cell receptor (beta chain). The antigen is unknown. The sample comes from a study of T cells after yellow fever vaccination. Study background: Each low-cell-number fraction was prepared by means of SMART-Seq v4 Ultra Low Input. Study-wide findings and caveats: The study noted that FACS-sorted repertoires could contain abundant clonotypes contaminating from the bulk population.

TCRdb fed the 5' RACE reads into MiXCR, producing one record per CDR3 protein. The sample holds 500,000 to 650,000 distinct CDR3 sequences, 17% seen once. Germline CDR1 and CDR2: MNHEY and SVGAGI. The CDR3 loop spans 17 amino acids. The V end lost 2 bases, the J end lost 3 bases, and 16 bases lay between the germline ends. The clonotype comes from a man in his late teens or twenties who received the YFV17D yellow fever vaccine. This chain links TRBV6-5 with TRBJ1-4, with D hard to call. Source: PBMCs, taken less than 6 days after the first yellow fever vaccination. The CDR3 protein is CASSYRVGAGANEKLFF. The DNA of the CDR3 is TGTGCCAGCAGTTACCGGGTTGGAGCAGGCGCTAATGAAAAACTGTTTTTT.